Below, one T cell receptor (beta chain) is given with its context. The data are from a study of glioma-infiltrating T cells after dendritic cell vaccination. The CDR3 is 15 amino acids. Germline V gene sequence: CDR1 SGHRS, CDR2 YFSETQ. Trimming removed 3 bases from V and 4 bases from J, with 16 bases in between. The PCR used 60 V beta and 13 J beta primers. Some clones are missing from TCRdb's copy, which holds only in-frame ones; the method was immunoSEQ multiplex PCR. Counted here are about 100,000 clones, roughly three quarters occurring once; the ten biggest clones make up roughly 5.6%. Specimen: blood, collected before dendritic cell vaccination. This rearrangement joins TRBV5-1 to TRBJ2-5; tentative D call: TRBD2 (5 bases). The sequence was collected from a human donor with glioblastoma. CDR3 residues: CASSWTPQRGETQYF. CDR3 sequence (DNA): TGCGCCAGCAGCTGGACTCCCCAACGGGGAGAGACCCAGTACTTC.